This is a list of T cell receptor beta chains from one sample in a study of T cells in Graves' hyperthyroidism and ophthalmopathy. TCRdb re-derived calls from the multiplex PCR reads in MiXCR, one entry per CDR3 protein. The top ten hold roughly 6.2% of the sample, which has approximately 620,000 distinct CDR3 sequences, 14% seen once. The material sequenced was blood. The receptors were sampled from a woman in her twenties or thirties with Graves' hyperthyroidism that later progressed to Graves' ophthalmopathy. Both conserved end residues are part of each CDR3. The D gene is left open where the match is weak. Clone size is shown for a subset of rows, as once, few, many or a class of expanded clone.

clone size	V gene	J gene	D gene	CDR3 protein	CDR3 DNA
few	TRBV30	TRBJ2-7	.	CAWSVAQGYEQYF	TGTGCCTGGAGTGTGGCGCAGGGCTACGAGCAGTACTTC
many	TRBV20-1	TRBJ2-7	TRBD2	CSAKAGTSDSYEQYF	TGCAGTGCTAAAGCTGGGACTAGCGACTCCTACGAGCAGTACTTC
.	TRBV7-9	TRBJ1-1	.	CASSLGQTVAFF	TGTGCCAGCAGCTTAGGCCAGACTGTAGCTTTCTTT
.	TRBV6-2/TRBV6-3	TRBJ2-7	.	CASSSLSPRHEQYF	TGTGCCAGCAGTTCCCTATCCCCCCGGCACGAGCAGTACTTC
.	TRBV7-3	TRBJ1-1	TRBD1	CASSLTGGQGEAFF	TGTGCCAGCAGCTTAACGGGTGGACAGGGAGAAGCTTTCTTT
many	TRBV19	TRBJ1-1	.	CASSPPGGLNTEAFF	TGTGCCAGTAGTCCCCCTGGGGGCCTGAACACTGAAGCTTTCTTT
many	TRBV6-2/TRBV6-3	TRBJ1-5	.	CASSYSDSYQPQHF	TGTGCCAGCAGTTATTCGGACAGTTATCAGCCCCAGCATTTT
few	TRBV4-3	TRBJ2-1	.	CASSQDVRDSVRNEQFF	TGCGCCAGCAGCCAAGACGTGCGGGACTCCGTGAGGAATGAGCAGTTCTTC
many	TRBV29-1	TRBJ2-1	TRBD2	CRAGGGTYNEQFF	TGCAGAGCGGGGGGTGGTACGTACAATGAGCAGTTCTTC
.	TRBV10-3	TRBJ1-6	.	CAISEGPRGGSPLHF	TGTGCCATCAGTGAGGGACCCAGGGGAGGCTCACCCCTCCACTTT
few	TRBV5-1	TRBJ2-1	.	CASSPTGQGLLYEQFF	TGCGCCAGCAGCCCCACGGGGCAGGGTCTTCTCTATGAGCAGTTCTTC
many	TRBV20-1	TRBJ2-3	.	CSARPGGPADTQYF	TGCAGTGCTAGACCCGGAGGCCCAGCAGATACGCAGTATTTT
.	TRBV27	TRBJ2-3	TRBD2	CASSPGLAGGRDSTDTQYF	TGTGCCAGCAGTCCGGGACTAGCGGGAGGGAGAGATAGCACAGATACGCAGTATTTT
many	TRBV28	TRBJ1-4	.	CASSLTGAATNEKLFF	TGTGCCAGCAGTTTAACCGGGGCTGCAACTAATGAAAAACTGTTTTTT
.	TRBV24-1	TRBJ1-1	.	CATSGGNTEAFF	TGTGCCACCAGTGGGGGGAACACTGAAGCTTTCTTT
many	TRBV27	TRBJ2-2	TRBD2	CASSLGLAGGARELFF	TGTGCCAGCAGTTTAGGGCTAGCGGGAGGTGCCAGGGAGCTGTTTTTT
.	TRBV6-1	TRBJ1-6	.	CASSTQLGPSAPLHF	TGTGCCAGCAGTACCCAATTGGGACCCTCGGCACCCCTCCACTTT
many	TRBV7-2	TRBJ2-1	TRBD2	CASSLELRENGEQFF	TGTGCCAGCAGCTTAGAGTTGCGGGAGAACGGTGAGCAGTTCTTC
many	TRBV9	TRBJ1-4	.	CASSDNRANEKLFF	TGTGCCAGCAGCGACAATCGAGCTAATGAAAAACTGTTTTTT
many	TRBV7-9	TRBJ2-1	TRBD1	CASSPRRDRGYNEQFF	TGTGCCAGCAGCCCTCGGAGGGACAGGGGATACAATGAGCAGTTCTTC
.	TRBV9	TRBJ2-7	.	CASSGSAYEQYF	TGTGCCAGCAGCGGATCGGCCTACGAGCAGTACTTC
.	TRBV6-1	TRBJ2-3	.	CASMRGETQYF	TGTGCCAGCATGAGGGGCGAGACGCAGTATTTT